The 12 T cell receptor beta chains in this list originate from one sample, sequenced in a study of T cell responses to AZD1222 COVID-19 vaccine. Profiling relied on immunoSEQ multiplex PCR, and the TCRdb table lists in-frame clones only, not all of them. Of about 180,000 clones in the sample, more than 75% are singletons; the top ten hold 25% to 30%. This specimen was peripheral blood, taken 28 days after the second AZD1222 dose. The receptors here all came from an adult who received the AZD1222 COVID-19 vaccine.

The chain recombines TRBV6-5 with TRBJ2-7; possible D gene TRBD1, 7 bases. Germline CDR1 reads MNHEY; CDR2 reads SVGAGI. CDR3 size: 14 residues. V was clipped by 7 bases and J by 1 base, with 14 bases between them. The CDR3 is CASKNPGGSYEQYF. The CDR3 bases are TGTGCCAGCAAGAACCCAGGGGGGTCCTACGAGCAGTACTTC.

This clone was seen a single time. The chain joins TRBV3-1 (or the pseudogene TRBV3-2) to TRBJ2-7; the D is unclear. The germline V and J ends were trimmed by 3 bases and 1 base, with 13 bases remaining between them. There are 15 residues in the CDR3. Germline V gene data show CDR1 as LGHDT and CDR2 as YNNKEL (reference sequence). The CDR3, as DNA: TGTGCCAGCAGCCAGGATTTTGCGGATTCCTACGAGCAGTACTTC. Amino acids: CASSQDFADSYEQYF.

The chain employs TRBV7-9 and TRBJ1-3; the match to TRBD1 covers 7 bases. V shed 3 bases and J 6 bases; nucleotides not matched to a gene: 11. The CDR3 covers 16 residues. Germline CDR1 and CDR2: SEHNR and FQNEAQ (reference sequence). CDR3 sequence reads: CASSFHTGAIKNTIYF. Written as DNA, the CDR3 is TGTGCCAGCAGCTTCCACACAGGGGCCATCAAAAACACCATATATTTT.

This chain connects TRBV9 to TRBJ2-5; TRBD2 matches 12 bases. Germline assignment: CDR1 SGDLS and CDR2 YYNGEE. The length of the CDR3 is 16 residues. V gave up 4 bases and J gave up 3 bases; unmatched junction bases: 7. The CDR3 sequence is CASSISGLAGKETQYF. The CDR3, as DNA: TGTGCCAGCAGCATTTCGGGACTAGCGGGTAAAGAGACCCAGTACTTC.

The CDR3 bases are TGTGCCAGCAGCTCTCGATCGGGACTAGGAACAGATACGCAGTATTTT. Protein sequence: CASSSRSGLGTDTQYF. This chain connects TRBV7-3 to TRBJ2-3; 8 bases fit TRBD2. This CDR3 has 16 amino acids. Germline V gene lookup returns CDR1 SGHTA and CDR2 FQGTGA. V lost 4 bases, J lost 3 bases, and 9 bases stayed unmatched.

This chain joins TRBV4-3 and TRBJ1-4, with 8 nucleotides matching TRBD1. The germline gives CDR1 LGHNA, CDR2 YSLEER. CDR3 length: 14 amino acids. V dropped 1 base and J dropped 5; count of bases not matched to a gene: 0. CDR3 DNA: TGCGCCAGCAGCCAAGGACAGGGGAATGAAAAACTGTTTTTT. Its translation: CASSQGQGNEKLFF.

The V call is TRBV11-2, the J call TRBJ2-7; 11 nucleotides align to TRBD2. Germline lookup yields CDR1 SGHAT and CDR2 FQNNGV. The V gene end was trimmed by 5 bases and the J gene end by 5 bases; junction bases not matched to a gene: 8. The CDR3 runs 15 residues. The CDR3 coding sequence is TGTGCCAGCAGCCACGGGACTAGCGGTTTCGACGAGCAGTACTTC. This codes for CASSHGTSGFDEQYF. Together with reference TRBV11-2 and TRBJ2-7, the CDR3 gives the full variable domain: EAGVAQSPRYKIIEKRQSVAFWCNPISGHATLYWYQQILGQGPKLLIQFQNNGVVDDSQLPKDRFSAERLKGVDSTLKIQPAKLEDSAVYLCASSHGTSGFDEQYFGPGTRLTVT.

This clone appeared a single time. The CDR3 bases are TGCGCCAGCAGCTTAAGCGGGAGGGAAGATACGCAGTATTTT. It is translated as CASSLSGREDTQYF. This chain links TRBV5-1 with TRBJ2-3; 10 bases line up with TRBD2. With V trimmed by 2 bases and J by 5 bases, 2 bases remained unmatched. Germline V lookup: CDR1 SGHRS, CDR2 YFSETQ. The CDR3 totals 14 residues.

The V and J genes are TRBV4-2 and TRBJ2-7; 10 bases map to TRBD2. V lost 0 bases, J lost 0 bases, and 5 bases stayed unmatched. CDR3 length: 17 amino acids. CDR1 LGHNA and CDR2 YNFKEQ come from the germline V gene. The CDR3 loop reads CASSQEPSGSPSYEQYF. The CDR3 region has the DNA TGTGCCAGCAGCCAAGAGCCTAGCGGGAGCCCCTCCTACGAGCAGTACTTC.

The V call is TRBV7-8, the J call TRBJ2-1; D is possibly TRBD2 (6 bases). Trimming stripped 5 bases from V and 8 bases from J, with 25 bases between. Germline V gives CDR1 SGHVS, CDR2 FQNEAQ. This CDR3 comprises 17 residues. The CDR3 DNA sequence: TGTGCCAGCAGCGGTGGACTTAGGCTTCGGGGCGGGGATGAGCAGTTCTTC. Translation: CASSGGLRLRGGDEQFF.

The chain employs TRBV28 and TRBJ2-1, with D uncertain. The CDR3 is made up of 13 amino acids. Trimming cost V 8 bases and J 0 bases, with 8 bases left between them. CDR1 and CDR2 from the germline V gene are MDHEN and SYDVKM. This CDR3 is CASGRTSYNEQFF. For the CDR3, the DNA is TGTGCCAGCGGTAGGACCTCCTACAATGAGCAGTTCTTC.

The chain carries TRBV3-1 (or the pseudogene TRBV3-2) and TRBJ2-2; D remains unclear. CDR1 and CDR2 from the germline V gene are LGHDT and YNNKEL (reference sequence). V was trimmed by 1 base and J by 11 bases, leaving 14 bases between them. This CDR3 comprises 14 residues. CDR3 amino acids: CASSQGGLPFELFF. DNA of the CDR3: TGTGCCAGCAGCCAAGGAGGCCTACCGTTCGAGCTGTTTTTT.